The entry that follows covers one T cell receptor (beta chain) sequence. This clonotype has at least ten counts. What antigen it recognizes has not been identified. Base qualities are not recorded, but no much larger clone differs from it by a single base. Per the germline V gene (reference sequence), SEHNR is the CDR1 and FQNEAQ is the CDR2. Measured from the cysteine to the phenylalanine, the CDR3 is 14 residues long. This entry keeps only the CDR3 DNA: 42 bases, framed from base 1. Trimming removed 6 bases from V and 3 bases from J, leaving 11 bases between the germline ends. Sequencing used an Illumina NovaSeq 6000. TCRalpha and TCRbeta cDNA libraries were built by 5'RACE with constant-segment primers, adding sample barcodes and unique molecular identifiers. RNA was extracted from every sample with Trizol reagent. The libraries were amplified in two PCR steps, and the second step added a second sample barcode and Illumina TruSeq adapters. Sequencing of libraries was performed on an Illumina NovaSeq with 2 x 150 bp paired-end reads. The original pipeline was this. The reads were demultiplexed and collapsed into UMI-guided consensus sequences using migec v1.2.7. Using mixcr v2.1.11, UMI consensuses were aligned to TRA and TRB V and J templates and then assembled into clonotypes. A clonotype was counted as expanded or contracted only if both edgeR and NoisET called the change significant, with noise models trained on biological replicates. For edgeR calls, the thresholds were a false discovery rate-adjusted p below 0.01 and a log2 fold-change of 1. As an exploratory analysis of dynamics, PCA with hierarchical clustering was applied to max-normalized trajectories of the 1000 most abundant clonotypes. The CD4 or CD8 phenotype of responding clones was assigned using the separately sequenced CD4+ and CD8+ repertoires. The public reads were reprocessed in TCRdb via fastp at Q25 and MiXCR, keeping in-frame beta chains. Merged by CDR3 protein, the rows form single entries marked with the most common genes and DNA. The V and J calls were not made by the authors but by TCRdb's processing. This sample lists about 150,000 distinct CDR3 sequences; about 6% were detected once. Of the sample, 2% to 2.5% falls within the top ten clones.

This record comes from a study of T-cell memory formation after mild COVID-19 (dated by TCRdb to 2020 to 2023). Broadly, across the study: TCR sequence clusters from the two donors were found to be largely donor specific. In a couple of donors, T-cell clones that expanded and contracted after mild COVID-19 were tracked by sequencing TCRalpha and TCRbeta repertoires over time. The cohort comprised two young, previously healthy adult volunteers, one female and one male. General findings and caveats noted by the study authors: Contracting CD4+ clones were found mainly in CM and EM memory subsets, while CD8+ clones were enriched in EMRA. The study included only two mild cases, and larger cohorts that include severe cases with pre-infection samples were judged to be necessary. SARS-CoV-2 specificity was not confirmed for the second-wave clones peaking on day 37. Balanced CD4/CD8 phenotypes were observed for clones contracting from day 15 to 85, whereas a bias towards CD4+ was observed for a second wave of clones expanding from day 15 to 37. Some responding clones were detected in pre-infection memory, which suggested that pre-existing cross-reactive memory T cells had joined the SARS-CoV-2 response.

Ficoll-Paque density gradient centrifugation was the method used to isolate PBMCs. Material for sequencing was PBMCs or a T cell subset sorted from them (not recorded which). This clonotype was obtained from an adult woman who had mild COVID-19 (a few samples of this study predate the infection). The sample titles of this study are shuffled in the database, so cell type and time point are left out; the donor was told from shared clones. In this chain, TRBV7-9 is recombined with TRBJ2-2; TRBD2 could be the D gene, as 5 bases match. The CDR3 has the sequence CASRFDGDTGELFF. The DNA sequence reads TGTGCCAGCAGGTTTGACGGGGACACCGGGGAGCTGTTTTTT. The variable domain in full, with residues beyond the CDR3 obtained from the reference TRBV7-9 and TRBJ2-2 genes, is DTGVSQNPRHKITKRGQNVTFRCDPISEHNRLYWYRQTLGQGPEFLTYFQNEAQLEKSRLLSDRFSAERPKGSFSTLEIQRTEQGDSAMYLCASRFDGDTGELFFGEGSRLTVL.